This passage covers 32 T cell receptor beta chains from one sample sequenced in a study of cytomegalovirus exposure and HLA in healthy donors. The PCR made use of 60 Vbeta and 13 Jbeta primers. Clones were sequenced by immunoSEQ multiplex PCR, and TCRdb holds only the in-frame ones, with some missing. This sample carries 150,000 or so clones, approximately 78% of them seen once, and the ten largest clones take 1.5%. Sequences were obtained from PBMCs. The source of these receptors is a female donor in good health and CMV-seronegative.

V is TRBV6-5 and J is TRBJ1-3; D remains ambiguous. Germline loops: CDR1 MNHEY, CDR2 SVGAGI. V was pared by 4 bases and J by 0 bases, with 13 bases between. The CDR3 covers 16 residues. CDR3 sequence reads: CASSFPGPGSGNTIYF. The CDR3 DNA follows: TGTGCCAGCAGTTTCCCCGGTCCCGGCTCTGGAAACACCATATATTTT.

The chain couples TRBV9 to TRBJ2-3, with D perhaps matching TRBD2 (5 bases). The CDR3 length is 13 residues. The V end lost 4 bases, the J end lost 10 bases, and 16 bases lay between the germline ends. CDR1 and CDR2 (germline): SGDLS, YYNGEE. CDR3 nucleotide sequence: TGTGCCAGCAGCTCAGAGGTTCTAGCCCCGCAGTATTTT. Translating it yields CASSSEVLAPQYF.

This clone was recorded a few times. V is TRBV6-5 and J is TRBJ1-2, with 7 bases identical to TRBD1. The CDR3 totals 15 residues. Germline CDR1 MNHEY, CDR2 SVGAGI. V lost 5 bases to trimming and J lost 2 bases; unmatched junction nucleotides: 8. Written as DNA, the CDR3 is TGTGCCAGCAGTCGTGCCCGGGACAGCAACTATGGCTACACCTTC. Translated: CASSRARDSNYGYTF.

The genes are TRBV6-5 and TRBJ1-1, with D hard to call. The CDR3 is 14 amino acids. V lost 0 bases to trimming and J lost 1 base, with 6 bases between them. The germline V gene encodes CDR1 MNHEY and CDR2 SVGAGI. Written as DNA, the CDR3 is TGTGCCAGCAGTTACTCGGAGGGGAACACTGAAGCTTTCTTT. This codes for CASSYSEGNTEAFF.

The chain links TRBV7-6 to TRBJ1-5; D is unresolved. The V and J ends lost 10 bases and 0 bases respectively, with 7 bases between them. The CDR3 contains 12 residues. Germline CDR1 and CDR2: SGHVS and FNYEAQ. The CDR3 sequence: CATGDSNQPQHF. The CDR3 bases are TGTGCCACCGGAGATAGCAATCAGCCCCAGCATTTT.

The chain carries TRBV6-5 and TRBJ2-7; 7 positions match TRBD2. CDR1 and CDR2 (germline): MNHEY, SVGAGI. The CDR3 is made up of 15 amino acids. The trim removed 0 bases at V and 2 bases at J, leaving 4 bases unmatched. CDR3 region: CASSYSWGGPYEQYF. The CDR3 region has the DNA TGTGCCAGCAGTTACTCGTGGGGAGGGCCCTACGAGCAGTACTTC.

CDR3 sequence: CASSLKEGNTIYF. The CDR3 coding sequence is TGCGCCAGCAGCCTGAAGGAGGGAAACACCATATATTTT. J is TRBJ1-3 and V is TRBV5-1; D remains unclear. This CDR3 has 13 residues. With 4 bases removed from V and 4 bases from J, the gap between germline ends came to 9 bases. The V gene's germline CDR1 is SGHRS and CDR2 YFSETQ.

This clone has just a few counts. The V gene is TRBV28, the J gene TRBJ2-7, with TRBD1 matching 8 bases. The CDR3 has 13 residues. CDR1 and CDR2 from the germline V gene are MDHEN and SYDVKM. J was trimmed by 4 bases and V by 10 bases; bases with no gene match: 9. CDR3 sequence (DNA): TGTGCCACCTCAGGGGGCGGTTGGTACGAGCAGTACTTC. Its protein is CATSGGGWYEQYF. Complete variable domain (other parts from reference TRBV28 and TRBJ2-7): DVKVTQSSRYLVKRTGEKVFLECVQDMDHENMFWYRQDPGLGLRLIYFSYDVKMKEKGDIPEGYSVSREKKERFSLILESASTNQTSMYLCATSGGGWYEQYFGPGTRLTVT.

The CDR3 sequence: CASSSERADDSYEQYF. The CDR3 DNA reads TGCGCCAGCTCCAGCGAGCGGGCAGACGACTCCTACGAGCAGTACTTC. V is TRBV4-3 and J is TRBJ2-7; maybe TRBD2 (6 bases). The CDR3 runs 16 residues. The V gene lost 8 bases and the J gene lost 0 bases, with 20 bases spanning the gap. CDR1 is LGHNA, CDR2 YSLEER, per germline.

The chain links TRBV27 to TRBJ1-2; maybe TRBD1 (5 bases). CDR3 length: 12 residues. The V and J ends lost 10 bases and 1 base respectively, with 10 bases between them. CDR1 MNHEY and CDR2 SMNVEV come from the germline V gene (reference sequence). CDR3 loop: CATRGDNYGYTF. The CDR3 DNA follows: TGTGCCACCCGGGGGGATAACTATGGCTACACCTTC.

The V and J genes are TRBV5-6 and TRBJ1-2; D is uncertain. The CDR3 totals 12 residues. The germline V and J ends were trimmed by 3 bases and 2 bases, with 5 bases remaining between them. Per the germline V gene, CDR1 is SGHDT and CDR2 is YYEEEE. The CDR3 here is CASSSGNYGYTF. The CDR3 DNA reads as TGTGCCAGCAGCTCAGGAAACTATGGCTACACCTTC.

The rearrangement uses TRBV27 and TRBJ2-1, with 7 bases identical to TRBD1. The CDR3 contains 14 residues. The germline CDR1 and CDR2 sequences are MNHEY and SMNVEV (reference sequence). V shed 6 bases and J 5 bases; nucleotides not matched to a gene: 7. CDR3 region: CASSSGTENNEQFF. CDR3 DNA sequence: TGTGCCAGCAGCTCCGGGACAGAGAACAATGAGCAGTTCTTC.

CDR3 region: CASSKLAGVGTGELFF. The CDR3 nucleotides read TGTGCCAGCAGCAAACTAGCGGGAGTGGGCACCGGGGAGCTGTTTTTT. The chain combines TRBV27 with TRBJ2-2, with TRBD2 matching 11 bases. V shed 6 bases, J shed 4 bases, and the junction held 7 bases outside the gene matches. CDR1 is MNHEY, CDR2 SMNVEV, per germline (reference sequence). The CDR3 is made up of 16 amino acids.

This clone showed up just a few times. The chain joins TRBV5-1 to TRBJ1-1; TRBD1 is a possible D gene (5 bases). The CDR3 has 15 residues. V lost 0 bases to trimming and J lost 3 bases, with 12 bases between them. Germline values: CDR1 SGHRS, CDR2 YFSETQ. CDR3 in amino acids: CASSLGGGGDTEAFF. DNA for the CDR3: TGCGCCAGCAGCTTGGGGGGGGGAGGAGACACTGAAGCTTTCTTT.

The V call is TRBV7-2, the J call TRBJ1-3, with TRBD1 matching 9 bases. Per the germline V gene, CDR1 is SGHTA and CDR2 is FQGNSA. The CDR3 runs to 15 residues. Trimming took 5 bases from V and 0 from J; bases not matched to a gene: 2. CDR3 amino acids: CASSDRGSSGNTIYF. The CDR3 nucleotides are TGTGCCAGCAGCGACAGGGGGTCCTCTGGAAACACCATATATTTT.

In its sample, this clone was seen once. The chain combines TRBV28 with TRBJ2-3; tentative D call: TRBD2 (7 bases). The CDR3 length is 14 residues. Per the germline V gene, CDR1 is MDHEN and CDR2 is SYDVKM. Trimming cost V 5 bases and J 5 bases, with 14 bases left between them. The DNA for the CDR3 is TGTGCCAGCAGTGGGGGGGCTGAGATAGATACGCAGTATTTT. Its translation is CASSGGAEIDTQYF.

Remarks on this clone: Other DNA sequences of this sample code for an identical CDR3. The V gene is TRBV18, the J gene TRBJ1-5; 7 bases align to TRBD1. Germline V gene lookup returns CDR1 KGHSH and CDR2 LQKENI. The junction had 4 bases not matched to a gene; V was cut back by 3 bases and J by 2 bases. There are 15 residues in the CDR3. The CDR3 loop is CASSPRGDRNQPQHF. The CDR3 nucleotides read TGTGCCAGCTCACCCAGGGGGGACCGCAATCAGCCCCAGCATTTT.

This clone was detected only a few times. The gene calls are TRBV29-1 and TRBJ2-5, with D possibly being TRBD1 (5 bases). The end of the DNA is better explained by TRBJ2-7, so the J call may be wrong. The CDR3 has 13 residues. Germline lookup yields CDR1 SQVTM and CDR2 ANQGSEA. In DNA form, the CDR3 reads TGCAGCGTTGGACGCCAGGACACTACCGAGCAGTACTTC. This sequence encodes CSVGRQDTTEQYF.

The V gene is TRBV16, the J gene TRBJ1-1; D unresolved. This CDR3 spans 14 amino acids. Germline V lookup: CDR1 KGHSY, CDR2 FQNENV. Trimming removed 3 bases at V and 3 bases at J, with 11 bases between. Here the CDR3 reads CASSHTRADTEAFF. The DNA of the CDR3 is TGTGCCAGCAGCCATACGAGGGCGGACACTGAAGCTTTCTTT.

The CDR3 coding sequence is TGTGCCAGCAGTCGAGGACAGATCCATAGCAATCAGCCCCAGCATTTT. Amino acids: CASSRGQIHSNQPQHF. The V call is TRBV2, the J call TRBJ1-5; possible D gene TRBD1, 6 bases. The CDR3 sequence is 16 residues long. Germline CDR1 reads SNHLY; CDR2 reads FYNNEI. The V end was cut by 5 bases, the J end by 0 bases, with 14 bases between.

This chain uses TRBV27 with TRBJ2-7; unclear D gene. This CDR3 is built from 12 residues. Trimming removed 4 bases from V and 4 bases from J, with 8 bases in between. Germline V gives CDR1 MNHEY, CDR2 SMNVEV (reference sequence). The CDR3 protein is CASSSTPYEQYF. The CDR3 nucleotides read TGTGCCAGCAGTTCAACACCTTACGAGCAGTACTTC.

The V and J genes are TRBV7-8 and TRBJ2-5; 8 nucleotides align to TRBD1. Looked up from germline, CDR1 is SGHVS and CDR2 is FQNEAQ. V shed 5 bases and J 1 base; nucleotides not matched to a gene: 6. CDR3 length equals 15 residues. Written as DNA, the CDR3 is TGTGCCAGCAGCCCCCTGACAGGGGCCCAAGAGACCCAGTACTTC. Protein product: CASSPLTGAQETQYF.

CDR3 sequence reads: CASSLGQELNYGYTF. The CDR3, as DNA: TGTGCCAGCAGTCTTGGACAGGAGCTTAACTATGGCTACACCTTC. The gene calls are TRBV27 and TRBJ1-2; 7 nucleotides match TRBD1. The CDR3 has 15 residues. The junction had 7 bases not matched to a gene; V was cut back by 5 bases and J by 1 base. The germline V gene has CDR1 MNHEY and CDR2 SMNVEV (reference sequence).

The genes are TRBV6-5 and TRBJ1-2; 8 nucleotides match TRBD1. The CDR3 sequence is 14 residues long. The trim removed 5 bases at V and 2 bases at J, leaving 4 bases unmatched. CDR1 is MNHEY and CDR2 is SVGAGI in the germline V gene. The CDR3 protein is CASSPGQGNYGYTF. The CDR3 coding sequence is TGTGCCAGCAGTCCCGGACAGGGAAACTATGGCTACACCTTC.

The chain joins TRBV27 to TRBJ2-3; TRBD2 matches 9 bases. The CDR3 totals 18 residues. Trimming took 2 bases from V and 6 from J; bases not matched to a gene: 15. Germline lookup yields CDR1 MNHEY and CDR2 SMNVEV (reference sequence). CDR3 in amino acids: CASSLRRIAGGREDTQYF. CDR3 bases: TGTGCCAGCAGTTTAAGGCGGATCGCGGGAGGGCGGGAGGATACGCAGTATTTT.

The rearrangement joins TRBV5-1 to TRBJ1-2; D possibly corresponds to TRBD1 (6 bases). With 6 bases removed from V and 6 bases from J, the gap between germline ends came to 15 bases. The V gene's germline CDR1 is SGHRS and CDR2 YFSETQ. This CDR3 has 13 amino acids. CDR3 sequence: CASTLNRDHGYTF. The CDR3 DNA is TGCGCCAGCACCTTAAACAGGGATCATGGCTACACCTTC.

CDR3 nucleotide sequence: TGTGCCAGCAGTGAAGCAGGGGGCGGCTATGGCTACACCTTC. It is translated as CASSEAGGGYGYTF. V and J are TRBV6-1 and TRBJ1-2, with TRBD1 identical over 7 bases. The CDR3 is 14 amino acids. CDR1 is MNHNS and CDR2 is SASEGT in the germline V gene. With 0 bases clipped from V and 4 bases from J, the junction kept 2 bases outside the gene matches.

In its sample, this clone was seen a few times. The rearrangement uses TRBV6-1 and TRBJ1-4; TRBD1 aligns across 9 bases. V was pared by 1 base and J by 8 bases, with 5 bases of the junction left unmatched. The germline V gene encodes CDR1 MNHNS and CDR2 SASEGT. This CDR3 region has 15 residues. The CDR3 DNA sequence: TGTGCCAGCAGTGAAGGGACAGGGGCAGGGGAAAAACTGTTTTTT. Translated: CASSEGTGAGEKLFF.

This sequence joins TRBV5-8 and TRBJ1-4, with 7 bases lining up with TRBD1. V was clipped by 4 bases and J by 0 bases; unmatched bases: 3. CDR1 and CDR2 (germline): SGHTS, YDEGEE. This CDR3 contains 15 residues. The CDR3 spells CASSPTGTTNEKLFF. In nucleotides, the CDR3 is TGTGCCAGCAGCCCGACAGGGACAACTAATGAAAAACTGTTTTTT.

V usage is TRBV15 and J usage is TRBJ1-5; possible D gene TRBD1, 6 bases. The CDR3 totals 15 residues. Deletions cut 1 base from V and 8 bases from J, with 15 bases between. Germline V gene data show CDR1 as LNHNV and CDR2 as YYDKDF (reference sequence). CDR3 coding DNA: TGTGCCACCAGCAGAGGTTCGGGGGGCTGGGAGCCCCAGCATTTT. It codes for CATSRGSGGWEPQHF.

This clone was observed a handful of times. The chain uses TRBV5-8 and TRBJ2-7; 7 bases fit TRBD1. The CDR3 is 15 amino acids. Germline V gives CDR1 SGHTS, CDR2 YDEGEE. V shed 5 bases, J shed 0 bases, and the junction held 8 bases outside the gene matches. CDR3 residues: CASSPRDRSSYEQYF. The CDR3 bases are TGTGCCAGCAGTCCCCGGGACAGATCCTCCTACGAGCAGTACTTC.

V usage is TRBV5-1 and J usage is TRBJ2-7; 7 bases are a match to TRBD2. Trimming removed 1 base from V and 3 bases from J; junction bases left unmatched: 4. The CDR3 spans 14 residues. The germline V gene encodes CDR1 SGHRS and CDR2 YFSETQ. CDR3 protein: CASSLTAGSYEQYF. In DNA form, the CDR3 reads TGCGCCAGCAGCTTGACAGCGGGGAGCTACGAGCAGTACTTC.